The following is a T cell receptor (beta chain) sequence with its context. Its antigen remains unknown. V was clipped by 0 bases and J by 6 bases, with 11 bases between them. The CDR3 totals 14 residues. CDR1 is SGHAT and CDR2 is FQNNGV in the germline V gene. This sample is part of a study of OX40 agonist ivuxolimab in advanced cancers. Study summary: Partial responses were recorded for three patients, including one with hepatocellular carcinoma and two with cutaneous melanoma. Study results and caveats: The CD4+ and CD8+ T cells in the blood had expanded clonally by week 6 at 0.1 to 3.0 mg/kg.

TCRdb's table, derived via immunoSEQ multiplex PCR, lists solely in-frame clones and lacks some. Of fewer than 100,000 clones in the sample, 70% to 90% were seen once. The sequencing here drew on CD4+ or CD8+ T cells sorted from blood, taken in a trial of the OX40 agonist ivuxolimab. This TCR was sampled from an adult with an advanced solid tumor such as melanoma, head and neck, liver or kidney cancer. V usage is TRBV11-2 and J usage is TRBJ1-1; D unresolved. CDR3 DNA sequence: TGTGCCAGCAGCTTAGATTGGGAAGCCCCTGAAGCTTTCTTT. Protein sequence: CASSLDWEAPEAFF.